This T cell receptor (beta chain) was documented in a study of metastatic and nonmetastatic thyroid tumors. Authors' methods: It was from CDR3 differences across clinicopathological groups that a distant-metastasis classifier for papillary thyroid cancer was built. Using MiXCR, TCRdb reanalyzed the PCR reads. TCRdb assigned the V and J calls; the authors' analysis was not used. The sample lists 84,000 or so clones, roughly 8.6% occurring once. Germline trimming cut 2 bases from V and 5 bases from J; bases unmatched to any gene: 5. There are 14 residues in the CDR3. Germline CDR1 is MNHNS and CDR2 is SASEGT. This clone was found many times. Its antigen is unknown. Regarding the study as a whole: It was reportedly found that TCR beta diversity was significantly higher in malignant thyroid tumors than in benign nodules, a difference seen in both blood and tumor samples.

All patients were untreated before thyroid surgery. The specimen was blood. This chain connects TRBV6-1 to TRBJ2-5, with 7 bases lining up with TRBD2. The sequence derives from a female donor with papillary thyroid cancer or a benign thyroid nodule (not recorded which). Some clones in this sample may be carry-over from other donors' samples. The CDR3 loop is CASSERGGGETQYF. As DNA, the CDR3 is TGTGCCAGCAGTGAACGCGGGGGAGGGGAGACCCAGTACTTC.